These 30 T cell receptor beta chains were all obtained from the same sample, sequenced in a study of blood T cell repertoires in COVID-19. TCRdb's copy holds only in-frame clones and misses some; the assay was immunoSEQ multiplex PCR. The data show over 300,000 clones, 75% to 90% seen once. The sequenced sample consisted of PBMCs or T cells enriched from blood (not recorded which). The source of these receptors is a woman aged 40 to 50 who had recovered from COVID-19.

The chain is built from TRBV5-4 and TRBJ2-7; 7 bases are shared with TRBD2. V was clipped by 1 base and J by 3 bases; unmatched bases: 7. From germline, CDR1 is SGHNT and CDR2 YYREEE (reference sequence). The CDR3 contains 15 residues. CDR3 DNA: TGTGCCAGCAGCTTGTTGGCGGGAGCCGTCTACGAGCAGTACTTC. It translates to CASSLLAGAVYEQYF. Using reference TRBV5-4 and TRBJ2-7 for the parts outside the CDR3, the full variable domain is ETGVTQSPTHLIKTRGQQVTLRCSSQSGHNTVSWYQQALGQGPQFIFQYYREEENGRGNFPPRFSGLQFPNYSSELNVNALELDDSALYLCASSLLAGAVYEQYFGPGTRLTVT.

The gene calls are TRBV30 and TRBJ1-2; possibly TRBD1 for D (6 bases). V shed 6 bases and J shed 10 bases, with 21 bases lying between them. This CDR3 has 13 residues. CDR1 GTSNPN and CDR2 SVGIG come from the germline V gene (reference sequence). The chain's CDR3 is CACRGGGRTYYTF. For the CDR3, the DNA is TGTGCCTGCCGGGGGGGCGGCCGGACTTACTACACCTTC.

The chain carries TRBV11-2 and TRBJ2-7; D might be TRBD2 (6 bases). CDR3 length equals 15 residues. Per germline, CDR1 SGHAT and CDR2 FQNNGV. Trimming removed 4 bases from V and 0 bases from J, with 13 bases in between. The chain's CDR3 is CASSSSDGSSYEQYF. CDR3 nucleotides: TGTGCCAGCAGCTCATCGGACGGGAGCTCCTACGAGCAGTACTTC.

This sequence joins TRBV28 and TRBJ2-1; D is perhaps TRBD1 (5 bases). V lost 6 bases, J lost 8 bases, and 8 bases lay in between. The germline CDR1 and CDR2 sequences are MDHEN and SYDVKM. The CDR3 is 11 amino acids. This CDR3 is CASSRVDEQFF. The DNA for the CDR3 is TGTGCCAGCAGCAGGGTGGATGAGCAGTTCTTC.

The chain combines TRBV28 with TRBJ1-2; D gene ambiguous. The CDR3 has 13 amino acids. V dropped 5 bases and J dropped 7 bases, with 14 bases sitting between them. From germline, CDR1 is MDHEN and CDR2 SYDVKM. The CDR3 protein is CASSTRGGLGYTF. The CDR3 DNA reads TGTGCCAGCAGTACGCGGGGAGGGCTTGGCTACACCTTC.

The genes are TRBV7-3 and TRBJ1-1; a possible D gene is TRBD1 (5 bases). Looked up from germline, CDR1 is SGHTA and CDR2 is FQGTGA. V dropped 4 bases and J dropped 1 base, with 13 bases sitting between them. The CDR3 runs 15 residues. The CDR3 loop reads CASSSHTDRNTEAFF. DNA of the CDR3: TGTGCCAGCAGCTCACATACCGACAGGAACACTGAAGCTTTCTTT.

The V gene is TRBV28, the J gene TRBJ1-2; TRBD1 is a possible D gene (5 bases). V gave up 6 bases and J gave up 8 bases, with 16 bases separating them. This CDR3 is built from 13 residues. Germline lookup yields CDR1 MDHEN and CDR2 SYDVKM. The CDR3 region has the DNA TGTGCCAGCAGCCTCGGTTGGGGCGGAGGCTACACCTTC. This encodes CASSLGWGGGYTF.

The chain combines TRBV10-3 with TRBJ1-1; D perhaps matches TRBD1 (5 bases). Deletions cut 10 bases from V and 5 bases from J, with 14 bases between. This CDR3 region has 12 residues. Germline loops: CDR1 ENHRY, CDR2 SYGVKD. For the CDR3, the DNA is TGTGCCACCCAGGGCAGGGATACTGAAGCTTTCTTT. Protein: CATQGRDTEAFF.

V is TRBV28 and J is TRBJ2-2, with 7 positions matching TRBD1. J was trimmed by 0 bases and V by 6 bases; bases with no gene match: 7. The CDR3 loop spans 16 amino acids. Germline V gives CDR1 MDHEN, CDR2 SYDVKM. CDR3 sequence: CASSLAQGANTGELFF. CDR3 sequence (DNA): TGTGCCAGCAGCCTCGCCCAGGGGGCGAACACCGGGGAGCTGTTTTTT.

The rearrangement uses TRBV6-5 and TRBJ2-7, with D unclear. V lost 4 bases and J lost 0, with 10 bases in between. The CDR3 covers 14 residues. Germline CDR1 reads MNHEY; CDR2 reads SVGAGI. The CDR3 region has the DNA TGTGCCAGCAGTTTAGCCTCCAGCTCCTACGAGCAGTACTTC. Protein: CASSLASSSYEQYF.

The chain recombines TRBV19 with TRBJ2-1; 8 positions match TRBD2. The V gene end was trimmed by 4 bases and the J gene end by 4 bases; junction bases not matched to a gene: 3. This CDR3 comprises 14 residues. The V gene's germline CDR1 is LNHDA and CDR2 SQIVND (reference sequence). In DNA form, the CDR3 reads TGTGCCAGTAGTAAGCGGGAGAGGTACAATGAGCAGTTCTTC. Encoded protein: CASSKRERYNEQFF. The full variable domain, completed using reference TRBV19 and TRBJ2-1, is DGGITQSPKYLFRKEGQNVTLSCEQNLNHDAMYWYRQDPGQGLRLIYYSQIVNDFQKGDIAEGYSVSREKKESFPLTVTSAQKNPTAFYLCASSKRERYNEQFFGPGTRLTVL.

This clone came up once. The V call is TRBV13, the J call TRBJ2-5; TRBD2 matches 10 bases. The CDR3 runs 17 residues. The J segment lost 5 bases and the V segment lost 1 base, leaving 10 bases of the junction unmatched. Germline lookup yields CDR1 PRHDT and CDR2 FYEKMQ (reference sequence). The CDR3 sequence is CASSLVSLAGVNETQYF. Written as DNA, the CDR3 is TGTGCCAGCAGCTTAGTGAGCCTAGCGGGAGTAAATGAGACCCAGTACTTC.

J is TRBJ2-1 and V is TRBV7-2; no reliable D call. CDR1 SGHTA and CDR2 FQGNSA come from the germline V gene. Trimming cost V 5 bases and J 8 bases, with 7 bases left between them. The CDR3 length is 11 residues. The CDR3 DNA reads TGTGCCAGCAGCCGGTTCGATGAGCAGTTCTTC. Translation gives CASSRFDEQFF.

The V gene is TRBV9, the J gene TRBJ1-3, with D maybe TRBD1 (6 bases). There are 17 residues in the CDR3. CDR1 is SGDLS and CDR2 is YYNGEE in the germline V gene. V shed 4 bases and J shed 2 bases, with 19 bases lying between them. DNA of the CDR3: TGTGCCAGCAGCATAGAAGGGGGGGGTTTTACTGGAAACACCATATATTTT. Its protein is CASSIEGGGFTGNTIYF.

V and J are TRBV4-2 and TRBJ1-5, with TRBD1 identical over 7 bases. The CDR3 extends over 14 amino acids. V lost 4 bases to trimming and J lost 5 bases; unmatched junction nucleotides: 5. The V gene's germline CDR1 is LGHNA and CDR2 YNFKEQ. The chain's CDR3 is CASSPLTGHQPQHF. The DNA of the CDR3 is TGTGCCAGCAGCCCCTTGACAGGGCATCAGCCCCAGCATTTT.

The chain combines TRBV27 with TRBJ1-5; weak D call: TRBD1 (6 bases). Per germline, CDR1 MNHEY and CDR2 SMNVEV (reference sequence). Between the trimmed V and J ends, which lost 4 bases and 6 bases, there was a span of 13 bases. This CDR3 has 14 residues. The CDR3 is CASSSVRGTQPQHF. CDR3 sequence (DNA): TGTGCCAGCAGTTCGGTCAGGGGCACTCAGCCCCAGCATTTT.

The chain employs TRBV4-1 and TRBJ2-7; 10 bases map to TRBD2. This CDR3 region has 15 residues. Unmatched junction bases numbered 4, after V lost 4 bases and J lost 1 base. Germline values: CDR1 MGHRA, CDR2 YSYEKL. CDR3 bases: TGCGCCAGCAGCCGGAAACTAGCGGGATCCTACGAGCAGTACTTC. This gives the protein CASSRKLAGSYEQYF.

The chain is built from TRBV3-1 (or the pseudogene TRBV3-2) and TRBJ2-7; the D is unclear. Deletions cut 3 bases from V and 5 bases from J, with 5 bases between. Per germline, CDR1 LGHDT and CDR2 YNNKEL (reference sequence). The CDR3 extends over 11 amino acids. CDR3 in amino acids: CASSQTDEQYF. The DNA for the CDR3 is TGTGCCAGCAGCCAGACTGACGAGCAGTACTTC.

CDR3 nucleotides: TGTGCCACCCTGGGACAGGGTATCGAAAAACTGTTTTTT. This sequence encodes CATLGQGIEKLFF. V is TRBV28 and J is TRBJ1-4; 9 bases match TRBD1. CDR3 length equals 13 residues. Trimming took 10 bases from V and 8 from J; bases not matched to a gene: 8. Germline V gene data show CDR1 as MDHEN and CDR2 as SYDVKM.

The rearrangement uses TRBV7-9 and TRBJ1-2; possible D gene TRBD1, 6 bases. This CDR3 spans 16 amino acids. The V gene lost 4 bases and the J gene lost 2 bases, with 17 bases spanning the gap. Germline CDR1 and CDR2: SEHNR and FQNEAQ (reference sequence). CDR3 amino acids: CASSSSRATGNYGYTF. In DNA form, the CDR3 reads TGTGCCAGCAGCTCCAGCAGAGCAACAGGGAACTATGGCTACACCTTC.

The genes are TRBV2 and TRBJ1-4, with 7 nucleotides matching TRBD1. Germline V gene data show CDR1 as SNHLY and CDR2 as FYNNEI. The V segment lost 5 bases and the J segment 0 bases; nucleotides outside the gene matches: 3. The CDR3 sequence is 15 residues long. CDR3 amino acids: CASSIDRATNEKLFF. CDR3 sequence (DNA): TGTGCCAGCAGTATCGACAGGGCAACTAATGAAAAACTGTTTTTT.

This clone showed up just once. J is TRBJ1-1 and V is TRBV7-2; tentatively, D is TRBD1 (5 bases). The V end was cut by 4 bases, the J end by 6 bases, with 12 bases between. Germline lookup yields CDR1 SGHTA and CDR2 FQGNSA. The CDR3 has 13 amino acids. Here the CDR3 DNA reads TGTGCCAGCAGCTCCGACAGTAACGCTGAAGCTTTCTTT. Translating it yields CASSSDSNAEAFF.

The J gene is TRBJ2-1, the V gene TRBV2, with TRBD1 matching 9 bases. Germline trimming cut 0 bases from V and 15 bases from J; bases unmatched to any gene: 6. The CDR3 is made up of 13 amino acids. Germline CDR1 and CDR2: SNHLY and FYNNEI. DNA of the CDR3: TGTGCCAGCAGTGAAGCCCGGACAGGGGTTCGGTTCTTC. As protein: CASSEARTGVRFF.

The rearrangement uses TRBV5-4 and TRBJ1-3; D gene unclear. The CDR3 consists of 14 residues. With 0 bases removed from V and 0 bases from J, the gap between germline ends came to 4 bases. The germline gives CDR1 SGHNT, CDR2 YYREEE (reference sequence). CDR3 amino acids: CASSLGVSGNTIYF. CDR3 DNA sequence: TGTGCCAGCAGCTTGGGCGTCTCTGGAAACACCATATATTTT.

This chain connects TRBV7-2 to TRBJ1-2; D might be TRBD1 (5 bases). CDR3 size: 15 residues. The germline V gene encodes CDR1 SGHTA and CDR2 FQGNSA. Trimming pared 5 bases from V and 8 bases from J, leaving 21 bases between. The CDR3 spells CASSARGRPLEGYTF. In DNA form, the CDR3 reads TGTGCCAGCAGCGCGCGGGGCCGCCCACTGGAAGGCTACACCTTC.

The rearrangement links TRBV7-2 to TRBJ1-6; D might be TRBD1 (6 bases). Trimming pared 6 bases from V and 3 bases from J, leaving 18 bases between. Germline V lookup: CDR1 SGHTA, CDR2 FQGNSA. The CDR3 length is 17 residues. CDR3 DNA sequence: TGTGCCAGCAGACCCCGAGAGGGGGTATTCTATAATTCACCCCTCCACTTT. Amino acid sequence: CASRPREGVFYNSPLHF.

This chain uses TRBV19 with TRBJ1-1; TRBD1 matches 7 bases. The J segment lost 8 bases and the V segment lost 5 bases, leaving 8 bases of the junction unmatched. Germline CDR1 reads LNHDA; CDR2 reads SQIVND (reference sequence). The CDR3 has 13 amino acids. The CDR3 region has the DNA TGTGCCAGTAGTGAGGGACAGTTTATGGAAGCTTTCTTT. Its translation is CASSEGQFMEAFF.

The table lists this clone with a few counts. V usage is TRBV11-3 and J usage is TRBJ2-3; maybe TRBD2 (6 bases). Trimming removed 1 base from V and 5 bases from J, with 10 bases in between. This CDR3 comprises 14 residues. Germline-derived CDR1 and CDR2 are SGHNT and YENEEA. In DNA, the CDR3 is TGTGCCAGCAGCTTAGGGGAAGCGGGAGATACGCAGTATTTT. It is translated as CASSLGEAGDTQYF.

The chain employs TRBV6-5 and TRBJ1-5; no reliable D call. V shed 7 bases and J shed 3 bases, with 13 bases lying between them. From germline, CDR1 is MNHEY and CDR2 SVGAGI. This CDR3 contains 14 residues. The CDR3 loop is CASTPYEYNQPQHF. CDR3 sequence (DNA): TGTGCCAGCACGCCCTATGAGTACAATCAGCCCCAGCATTTT.

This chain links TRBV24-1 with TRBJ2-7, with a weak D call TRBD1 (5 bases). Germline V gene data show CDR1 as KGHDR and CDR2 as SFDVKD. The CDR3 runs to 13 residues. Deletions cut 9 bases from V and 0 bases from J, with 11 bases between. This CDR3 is CATPTRASYEQYF. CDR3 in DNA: TGTGCCACCCCTACCAGGGCCTCCTACGAGCAGTACTTC.